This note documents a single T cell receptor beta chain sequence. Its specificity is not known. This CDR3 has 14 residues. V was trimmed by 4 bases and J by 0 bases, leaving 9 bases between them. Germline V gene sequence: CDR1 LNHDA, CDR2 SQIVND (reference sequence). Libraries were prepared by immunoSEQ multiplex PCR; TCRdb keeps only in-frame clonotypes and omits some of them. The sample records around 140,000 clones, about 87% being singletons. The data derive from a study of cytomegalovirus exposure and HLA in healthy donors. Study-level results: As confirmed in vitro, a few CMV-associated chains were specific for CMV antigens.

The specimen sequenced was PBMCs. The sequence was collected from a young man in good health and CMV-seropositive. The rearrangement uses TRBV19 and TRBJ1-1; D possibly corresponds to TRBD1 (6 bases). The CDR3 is CASSNREMNTEAFF. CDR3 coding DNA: TGTGCCAGTAGTAACAGGGAGATGAACACTGAAGCTTTCTTT.